These 6 T cell receptor beta chains share one sample of origin, sequenced in a study of neoadjuvant nivolumab and ipilimumab in lung cancer. Profiled with immunoSEQ multiplex PCR; TCRdb holds only in-frame clones, not every one. The table lists fewer than 35,000 clones, 80% of them singletons. The specimen comprised peripheral blood, sampled before neoadjuvant nivolumab, alone or with ipilimumab. All receptors derive from an adult with non-small cell lung cancer.

This clone has only a few counts. The CDR3 region is CASSLGGSGEAFF. CDR3 sequence (DNA): TGTGCCAGCAGCTTGGGAGGGTCCGGGGAAGCTTTCTTT. This chain connects TRBV5-5 to TRBJ1-1; no firm D call. Germline values: CDR1 SGHKS, CDR2 YYEKEE (reference sequence). The CDR3 contains 13 residues. V shed 0 bases and J shed 8 bases, with 11 bases lying between them.

V gene TRBV6-1 combines with J gene TRBJ1-1, with D possibly TRBD1 on 6 matching bases. CDR1 MNHNS and CDR2 SASEGT come from the germline V gene. The CDR3 runs to 14 residues. V dropped 6 bases and J dropped 1 base, with 12 bases sitting between them. The CDR3 is CASRRRTENTEAFF. The CDR3 DNA sequence: TGTGCCAGCAGACGTCGGACAGAGAACACTGAAGCTTTCTTT.

The rearrangement uses TRBV11-1 and TRBJ1-1, with D tentatively TRBD1 (6 bases). From germline, CDR1 is SGHAT and CDR2 FQDESV (reference sequence). V was shortened by 2 bases and J by 5 bases, with 12 bases between the two germline ends. The CDR3 consists of 14 residues. The DNA for the CDR3 is TGTGCCAGCAGCTTACGCTTGGGGACAACTGAAGCTTTCTTT. This sequence encodes CASSLRLGTTEAFF.

The rearrangement links TRBV9 to TRBJ2-2, with 16 bases fitting TRBD2. J was trimmed by 8 bases and V by 5 bases; bases with no gene match: 9. The CDR3 runs 17 residues. The germline gives CDR1 SGDLS, CDR2 YYNGEE. CDR3: CASSAGTSGGASGELFF. CDR3 bases: TGTGCCAGCAGTGCCGGGACTAGCGGGGGGGCGTCTGGGGAGCTGTTTTTT.

The chain has TRBV6-5 and TRBJ1-6; perhaps TRBD1 as D (5 bases). Germline V CDR1 and CDR2: MNHEY, SVGAGI. The CDR3 contains 15 residues. Trimming took off 8 bases at V and 9 bases at J, with 20 bases between the two ends. The CDR3 loop is CASSGGVSSSSPLHF. The DNA for the CDR3 is TGTGCCAGCTCCGGGGGAGTGAGCTCCAGTTCACCCCTCCACTTT.

The genes are TRBV5-4 and TRBJ2-5, with a tentative D call TRBD2 (6 bases). V shed 0 bases and J shed 4 bases, with 10 bases lying between them. This CDR3 is built from 14 residues. Germline V gene data show CDR1 as SGHNT and CDR2 as YYREEE (reference sequence). Here the CDR3 reads CASSLAGVGETQYF. In DNA form, the CDR3 reads TGTGCCAGCAGCTTGGCGGGGGTCGGAGAGACCCAGTACTTC.